This TCR beta chain was identified during a study of prognosis after radiotherapy for stage I lung cancer. Study context: Four developed distant metastases after radiotherapy (median roughly 7 months), and approximately 14 had no significant progression.

This clonotype has a count of ten or more. Its specificity is unknown. Overall study results and limits: Lower Shannon entropy after stereotactic body radiation therapy was observed in patients who went on to develop distant metastases. Differing TRBV and TRBJ gene usage was reportedly seen between patients with and without metastases.

There were about 6 milliliters of peripheral blood drawn at each of two time points. CDR3 length: 13 residues. Germline assignment: CDR1 MGHDK and CDR2 SYGVNS. V was trimmed by 5 bases and J by 1 base, leaving 9 bases between them. It was by two-round multiplex PCR that TCR beta CDR3 was amplified from genomic DNA. First-round PCR employed TRBV- and TRBJ-specific primers for each gene. TCRdb used MiXCR to reprocess the multiplex PCR reads, holding one entry per CDR3 protein. This sample yields tens of thousands of distinct CDR3 sequences, of which about 30% are seen a single time; more than 6.5% belongs to the top ten.

The source is a donor of 50 years or more with non-small cell lung cancer. This specimen was PBMCs, taken before or after stereotactic body radiation therapy (not recorded which). The chain recombines TRBV25-1 with TRBJ2-7; D is undetermined. DNA of the CDR3: TGTGCCAGCAGTCAAGGCGCTTCCTACGAGCAGTACTTC. This translates into CASSQGASYEQYF.